The next 5 T cell receptor beta chains were all read from a single sample in a study of cytomegalovirus exposure and HLA in healthy donors (dated by TCRdb to 2016 to 2017). Libraries were built with the immunoSEQ multiplex PCR assay. For the multiplex PCR, a mixture combining 60 forward primers for TCR Vbeta segments and 13 reverse primers for TCR Jbeta segments was used. TCRdb mirrors the immuneACCESS table, restricted to in-frame sequences. Some clones are absent from its copies; in checked studies, under half trace to an unresolved V gene, and the reason for the others is unknown. The sample's own table lists some 200,000 clones. Clones ranked in the top ten supply 0.65% to 0.75% of the sample. The sequenced sample consisted of PBMCs. The source of these receptors is a boy younger than 18 in good health and CMV-seronegative.

V gene TRBV5-6 combines with J gene TRBJ2-7, with a possible D match to TRBD2 (7 bases). V shed 5 bases and J shed 4 bases, with 22 bases lying between them. CDR3 length equals 16 residues. Per the germline V gene, CDR1 is SGHDT and CDR2 is YYEEEE. The CDR3 here is CASSSFTGREWYEQYF. For the CDR3, the DNA is TGTGCCAGCAGTTCATTTACAGGGAGGGAATGGTACGAGCAGTACTTC.

The chain links TRBV19 to TRBJ2-3, with D hard to call. Trimming removed 5 bases at V and 2 bases at J, with 8 bases between. Germline CDR1 LNHDA, CDR2 SQIVND (reference sequence). There are 13 residues in the CDR3. CDR3 in DNA: TGTGCCAGTAGTGGTCAGGCCACAGATACGCAGTATTTT. It yields the protein CASSGQATDTQYF.

This sequence joins TRBV4-1 and TRBJ2-2; no clear D gene. The CDR3 is 13 amino acids. Germline V lookup: CDR1 MGHRA, CDR2 YSYEKL. Trimming shortened V by 3 bases and J by 7 bases, and 9 bases separated the two germline ends. The CDR3 protein is CASSHGWSGELFF. In DNA, the CDR3 is TGCGCCAGCAGCCATGGTTGGAGCGGGGAGCTGTTTTTT.

The chain employs TRBV9 and TRBJ2-5; a possible D gene is TRBD1 (6 bases). The germline V gene has CDR1 SGDLS and CDR2 YYNGEE. The CDR3 is made up of 15 amino acids. Trimming took off 3 bases at V and 7 bases at J, with 19 bases between the two ends. CDR3 in DNA: TGTGCCAGCAGCGCTATCTGGGGGCGAGAGGGGACCCAGTACTTC. This encodes CASSAIWGREGTQYF.

The V gene is TRBV4-1, the J gene TRBJ2-1, with 15 positions matching TRBD2. V lost 4 bases and J lost 4; bases outside the gene matches: 5. Per the germline V gene, CDR1 is MGHRA and CDR2 is YSYEKL. This CDR3 has 17 residues. The CDR3 here is CASSPRTSGGGYNEQFF. In DNA, the CDR3 is TGCGCCAGCAGCCCGAGGACTAGCGGGGGGGGATACAATGAGCAGTTCTTC.